This is a list of T cell receptor beta chains from one sample in a study of Ad26.COV2.S vaccination and SARS-CoV-2 variants. The table came from immunoSEQ multiplex PCR; TCRdb's copy has only in-frame clones and leaves some out. The profile shows under 150,000 clones, around 86% of them singletons. Source: peripheral blood, taken after recovery from COVID-19. These receptors came from a human donor who had recovered from COVID-19. The conserved cysteine and the conserved F or W are not part of the CDR3 here. D genes are given only for firm matches.

j_call d_call v_call cdr3_aa
TRBJ2-6 - TRBV28 ASRRSYRAGAISGANVLT
TRBJ2-1 TRBD2 TRBV5-1 ASSYLAGAYNEQF
TRBJ2-1 - TRBV5-4 ASSLFRKPNEQF
TRBJ2-5 - TRBV7-6 ASSFFQGQGRTQY
TRBJ1-1 - TRBV27 ASSLFQGGVVTEAF
TRBJ1-2 - TRBV4-1 ASSQGGGNGGYT
TRBJ2-7 - TRBV3-1/TRBV3-2 ASSQEWWYEQY
TRBJ2-1 TRBD1 TRBV5-1 ASSLPAGIRDSSYNEQF
TRBJ2-4 - TRBV6-5 ASSYSPDRAKNIQY
TRBJ1-1 - TRBV11-3 ASSLDSGEAF
TRBJ1-3 - TRBV6-2/TRBV6-3 ASSYTPGNTIY
TRBJ2-7 - TRBV27 ASSLKARLGEQY
TRBJ2-7 - TRBV4-3 ASSQDRAYEQY
TRBJ2-7 - TRBV6-5 ASSPGLGSYEQY
TRBJ2-6 - TRBV7-9 ASSLATVNPLLEANVLT
TRBJ2-6 - TRBV30 AWGLGGANVLT
TRBJ2-1 TRBD2 TRBV4-3 ASSQDGSGGADEQF
TRBJ2-3 TRBD2 TRBV23-1 ASSQGGGALDTQY
TRBJ1-2 TRBD1 TRBV6-1 ASSETGGRKKGYT
TRBJ2-3 TRBD1 TRBV27 ASSSRQGYTDTQY
TRBJ1-2 - TRBV15 ATSRVRYEPIYGYT
TRBJ1-4 - TRBV15 ATSRGLGDGKLF
TRBJ2-1 - TRBV20-1 SVGGNEQF
TRBJ1-6 - TRBV3-1/TRBV3-2 ASSQGFVRTVNSPLH
TRBJ1-1 - TRBV18 ASSPSGGSEAF
TRBJ1-6 TRBD1 TRBV28 ASRDKGGGSPLH
TRBJ2-7 - TRBV6-5 ATRPTSSRVYEQY
TRBJ1-2 TRBD1 TRBV5-1 ASSSDRGQDGYT
TRBJ1-1 TRBD1 TRBV6-5 ASSDRVTPEAF
TRBJ1-1 - TRBV6-1 ASSELTGHKGTEAF
TRBJ1-1 TRBD1 TRBV6-5 ASSSGTGETEAF
TRBJ1-1 TRBD1 TRBV7-8 ASSLTGTGEAF
TRBJ2-3 - TRBV4-3 ASSQALADTQY
TRBJ2-7 - TRBV4-1 ASSQVALLEEQY
TRBJ2-7 TRBD1 TRBV10-3 AISELQGPQPYEQY
TRBJ2-5 - TRBV4-3 ASSQGIAQETQY
TRBJ1-1 - TRBV5-1 ASSLTGMNTEAF
TRBJ1-5 - TRBV15 ATADGSNQPQH
TRBJ1-1 - TRBV7-9 ASAGWDTEAF
TRBJ1-3 - TRBV4-3 ASSQVRGNTIY
TRBJ2-7 - TRBV20-1 SASNMALDGQY
TRBJ2-5 - TRBV19 ASSSRGEQETQY
TRBJ1-1 - TRBV18 ASSPSGGEGRNTEAF
TRBJ1-2 - TRBV18 ASSPPANYGYT
TRBJ2-2 TRBD2 TRBV18 ASSPDLAAFNTGELF
TRBJ2-1 TRBD2 TRBV7-2 ASSLGWGSGGSSYNEQF
TRBJ1-2 - TRBV5-4 ASRPQLTGLYYGYT
TRBJ1-6 TRBD1 TRBV4-1 ASSLKQGASLNSPLH
TRBJ2-7 - TRBV5-1 ASTRIGRTSVWYEQY
TRBJ1-1 - TRBV19 ASSIGDIRRAF
TRBJ2-2 - TRBV28 ASRRGRELF
TRBJ2-5 TRBD1 TRBV2 ASRPGQGVIETQY
TRBJ1-1 TRBD1 TRBV7-6 ASSLVYRGRTEAF
TRBJ2-1 - TRBV27 ASSLARGEQF
TRBJ1-5 - TRBV7-6 ASGTGMPQH
TRBJ2-7 - TRBV12-3/TRBV12-4 ASSIQSLDEQY
TRBJ1-3 - TRBV5-1 ASSLRGFSGNTIY
TRBJ2-3 - TRBV4-1 ASSPYRVGTDTQY